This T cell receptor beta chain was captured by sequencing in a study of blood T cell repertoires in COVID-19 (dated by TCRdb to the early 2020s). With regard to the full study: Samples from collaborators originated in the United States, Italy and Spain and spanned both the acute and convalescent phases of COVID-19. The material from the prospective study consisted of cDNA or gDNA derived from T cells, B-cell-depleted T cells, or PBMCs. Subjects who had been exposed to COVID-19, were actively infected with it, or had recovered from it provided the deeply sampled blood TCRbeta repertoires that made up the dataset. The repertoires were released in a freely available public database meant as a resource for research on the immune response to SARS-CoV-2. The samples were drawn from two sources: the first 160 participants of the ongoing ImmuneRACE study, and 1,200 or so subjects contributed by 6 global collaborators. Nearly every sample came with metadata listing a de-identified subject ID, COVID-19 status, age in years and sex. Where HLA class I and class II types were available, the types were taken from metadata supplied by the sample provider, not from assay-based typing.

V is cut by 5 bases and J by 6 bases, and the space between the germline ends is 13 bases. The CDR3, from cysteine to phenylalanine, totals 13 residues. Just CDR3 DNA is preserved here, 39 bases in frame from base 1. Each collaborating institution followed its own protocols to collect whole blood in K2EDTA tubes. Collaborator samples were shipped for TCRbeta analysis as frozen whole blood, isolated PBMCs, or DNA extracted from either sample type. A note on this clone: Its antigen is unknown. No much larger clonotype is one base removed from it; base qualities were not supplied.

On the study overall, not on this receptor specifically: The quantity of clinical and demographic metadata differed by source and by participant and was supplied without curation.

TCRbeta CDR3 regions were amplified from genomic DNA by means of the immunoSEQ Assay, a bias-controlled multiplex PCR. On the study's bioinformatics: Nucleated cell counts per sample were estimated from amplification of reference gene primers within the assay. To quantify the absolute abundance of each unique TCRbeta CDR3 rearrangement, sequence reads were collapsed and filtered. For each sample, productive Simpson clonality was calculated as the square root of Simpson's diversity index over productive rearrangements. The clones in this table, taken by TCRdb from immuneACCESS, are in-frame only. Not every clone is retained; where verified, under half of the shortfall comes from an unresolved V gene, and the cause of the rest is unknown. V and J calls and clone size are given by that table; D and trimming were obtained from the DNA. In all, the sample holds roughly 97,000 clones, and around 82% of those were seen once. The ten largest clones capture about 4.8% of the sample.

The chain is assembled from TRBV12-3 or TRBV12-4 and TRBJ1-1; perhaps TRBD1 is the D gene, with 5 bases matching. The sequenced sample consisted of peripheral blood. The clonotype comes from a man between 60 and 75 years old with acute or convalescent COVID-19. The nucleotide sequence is TGTGCCAGCAGTCTGGGACTTTTGGCTGAAGCTTTCTTT. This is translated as CASSLGLLAEAFF.